The T cell receptor beta chain under discussion was sequenced for a study of identical twins. The study's findings and limits: An excess of low generation probability was shown by twin-shared out-of-frame alpha sequences. Monozygotic twins shared more out-of-frame TCR alpha than recombination models predicted.

Each CDR3 protein gets one entry after TCRdb re-called the 5' RACE reads with MiXCR. The sample includes 700,000 or so distinct CDR3 sequences, over 8.5% of them seen just once. V lost 5 bases, J lost 4 bases, and 16 bases stayed unmatched. Germline V gene lookup returns CDR1 SNHLY and CDR2 FYNNEI. This CDR3 spans 18 amino acids. As concerns this clonotype: The antigen is unknown.

These same data were also listed under a study on yellow fever vaccine responses in identical twins.

The rearrangement joins TRBV2 to TRBJ2-7, with 11 bases fitting TRBD1. The sequence was collected from a woman aged 18-35 years in good health. Sequencing input: PBMCs. The CDR3 nucleotides read TGTGCCAGCAGTTTTTACCTTACCGGGACAGGGGGAAGATACGAGCAGTACTTC. It translates to CASSFYLTGTGGRYEQYF.